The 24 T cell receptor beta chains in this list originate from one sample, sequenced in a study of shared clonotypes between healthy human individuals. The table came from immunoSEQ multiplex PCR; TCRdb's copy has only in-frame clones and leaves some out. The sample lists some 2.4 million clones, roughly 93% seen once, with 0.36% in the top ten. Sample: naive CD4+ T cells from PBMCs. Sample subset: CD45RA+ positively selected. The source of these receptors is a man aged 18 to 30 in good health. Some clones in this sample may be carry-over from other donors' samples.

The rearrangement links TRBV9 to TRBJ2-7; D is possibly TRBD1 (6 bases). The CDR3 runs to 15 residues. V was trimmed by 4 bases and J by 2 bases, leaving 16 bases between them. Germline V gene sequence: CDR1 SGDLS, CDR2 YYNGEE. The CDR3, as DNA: TGTGCCAGCAGCCGAGAGGGGGAGTCGCCCTACGAGCAGTACTTC. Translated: CASSREGESPYEQYF.

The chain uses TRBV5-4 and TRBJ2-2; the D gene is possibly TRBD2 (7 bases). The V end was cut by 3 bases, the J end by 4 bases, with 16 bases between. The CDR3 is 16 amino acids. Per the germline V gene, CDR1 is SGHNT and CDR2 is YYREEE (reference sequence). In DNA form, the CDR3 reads TGTGCCAGCAGCTCCCGGGGGGCTAGACCCACCGGGGAGCTGTTTTTT. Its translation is CASSSRGARPTGELFF.

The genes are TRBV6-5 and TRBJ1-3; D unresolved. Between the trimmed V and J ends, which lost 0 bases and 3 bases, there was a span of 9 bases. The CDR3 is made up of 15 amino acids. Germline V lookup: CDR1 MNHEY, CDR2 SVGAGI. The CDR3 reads CASSYSSRRGNTIYF. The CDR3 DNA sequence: TGTGCCAGCAGTTACTCCTCCAGGCGTGGAAACACCATATATTTT.

CDR3 in DNA: TGTGCCAGCAGCCCATCCGGGACGTCTGAAGCTTTCTTT. Translated, it gives CASSPSGTSEAFF. J is TRBJ1-1 and V is TRBV11-2; perhaps TRBD1 as D (5 bases). Germline-derived CDR1 and CDR2 are SGHAT and FQNNGV. CDR3 size: 13 residues. With 5 bases removed from V and 6 bases from J, the gap between germline ends came to 13 bases. Variable domain in full (rest from reference TRBV11-2 and TRBJ1-1): EAGVAQSPRYKIIEKRQSVAFWCNPISGHATLYWYQQILGQGPKLLIQFQNNGVVDDSQLPKDRFSAERLKGVDSTLKIQPAKLEDSAVYLCASSPSGTSEAFFGQGTRLTVV.

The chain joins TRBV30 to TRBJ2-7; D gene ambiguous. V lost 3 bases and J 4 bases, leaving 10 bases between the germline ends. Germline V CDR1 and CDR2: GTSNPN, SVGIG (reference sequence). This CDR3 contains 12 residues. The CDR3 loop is CAWRPGGYEQYF. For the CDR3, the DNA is TGTGCCTGGAGGCCCGGTGGGTACGAGCAGTACTTC. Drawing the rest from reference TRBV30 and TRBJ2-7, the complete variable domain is SQTIHQWPATLVQPVGSPLSLECTVEGTSNPNLYWYRQAAGRGLQLLFYSVGIGQISSEVPQNLSASRPQDRQFILSSKKLLLSDSGFYLCAWRPGGYEQYFGPGTRLTVT.

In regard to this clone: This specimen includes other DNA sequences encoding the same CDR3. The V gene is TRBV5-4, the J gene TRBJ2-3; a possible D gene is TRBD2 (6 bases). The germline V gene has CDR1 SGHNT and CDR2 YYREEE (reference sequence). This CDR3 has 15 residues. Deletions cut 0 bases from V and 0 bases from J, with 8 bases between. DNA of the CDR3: TGTGCCAGCAGCTTGGCGAGCGGGAGCACAGATACGCAGTATTTT. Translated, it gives CASSLASGSTDTQYF.

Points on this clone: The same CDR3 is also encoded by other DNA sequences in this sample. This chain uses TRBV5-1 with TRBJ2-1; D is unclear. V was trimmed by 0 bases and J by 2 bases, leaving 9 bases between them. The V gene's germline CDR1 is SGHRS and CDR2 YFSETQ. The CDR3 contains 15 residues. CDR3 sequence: CASSLGAGPYNEQFF. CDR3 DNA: TGCGCCAGCAGCTTGGGGGCTGGCCCCTACAATGAGCAGTTCTTC.

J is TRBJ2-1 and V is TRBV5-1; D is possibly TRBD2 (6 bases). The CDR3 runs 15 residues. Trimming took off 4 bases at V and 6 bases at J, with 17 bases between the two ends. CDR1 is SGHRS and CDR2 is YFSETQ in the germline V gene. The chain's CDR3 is CASSPGWGGVNEQFF. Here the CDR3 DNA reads TGCGCCAGCAGCCCCGGGTGGGGCGGGGTCAATGAGCAGTTCTTC.

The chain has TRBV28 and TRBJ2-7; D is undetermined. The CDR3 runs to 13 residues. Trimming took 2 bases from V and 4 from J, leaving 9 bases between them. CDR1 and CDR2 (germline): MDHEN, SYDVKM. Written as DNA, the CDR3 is TGTGCCAGCAGTTTAACCCTCAATTACGAGCAGTACTTC. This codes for CASSLTLNYEQYF.

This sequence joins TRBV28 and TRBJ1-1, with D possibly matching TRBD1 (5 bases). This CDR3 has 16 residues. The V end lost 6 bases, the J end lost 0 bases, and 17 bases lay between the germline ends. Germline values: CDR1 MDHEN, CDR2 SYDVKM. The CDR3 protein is CASSPRQGFMNTEAFF. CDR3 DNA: TGTGCCAGCAGCCCCAGGCAGGGATTCATGAACACTGAAGCTTTCTTT.

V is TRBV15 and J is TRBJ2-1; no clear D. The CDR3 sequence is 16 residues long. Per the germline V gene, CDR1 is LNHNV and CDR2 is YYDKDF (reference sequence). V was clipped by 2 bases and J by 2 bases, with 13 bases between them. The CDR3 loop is CATSRSPPNPYNEQFF. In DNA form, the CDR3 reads TGTGCCACCAGCAGATCCCCTCCCAACCCCTACAATGAGCAGTTCTTC.

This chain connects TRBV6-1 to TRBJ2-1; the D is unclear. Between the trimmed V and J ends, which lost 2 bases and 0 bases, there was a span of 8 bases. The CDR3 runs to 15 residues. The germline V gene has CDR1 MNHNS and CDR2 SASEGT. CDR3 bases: TGTGCCAGCAGTGAAACGTGGGGCTCCTACAATGAGCAGTTCTTC. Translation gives CASSETWGSYNEQFF.

CDR3 coding DNA: TGTGCCAGCAGCTTAAAAGGCTCCCGTGTCGGCACAGATACGCAGTATTTT. Protein sequence: CASSLKGSRVGTDTQYF. The rearrangement joins TRBV7-3 to TRBJ2-3; D remains ambiguous. The germline V and J ends were trimmed by 1 base and 1 base, with 15 bases remaining between them. Germline V gene sequence: CDR1 SGHTA, CDR2 FQGTGA. The CDR3 consists of 17 residues.

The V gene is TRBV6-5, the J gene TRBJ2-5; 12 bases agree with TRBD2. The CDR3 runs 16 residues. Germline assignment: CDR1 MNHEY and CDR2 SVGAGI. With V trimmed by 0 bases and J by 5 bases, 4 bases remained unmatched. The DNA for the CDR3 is TGTGCCAGCAGTTACTCCGGACTAGCGGGACTGGAGACCCAGTACTTC. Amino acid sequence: CASSYSGLAGLETQYF.

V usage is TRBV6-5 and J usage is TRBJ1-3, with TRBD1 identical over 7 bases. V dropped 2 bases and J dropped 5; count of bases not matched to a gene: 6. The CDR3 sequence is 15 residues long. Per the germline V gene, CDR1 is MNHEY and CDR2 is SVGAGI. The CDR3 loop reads CASSYTTGRRNTIYF. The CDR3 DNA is TGTGCCAGCAGTTACACGACAGGGCGGAGAAACACCATATATTTT.

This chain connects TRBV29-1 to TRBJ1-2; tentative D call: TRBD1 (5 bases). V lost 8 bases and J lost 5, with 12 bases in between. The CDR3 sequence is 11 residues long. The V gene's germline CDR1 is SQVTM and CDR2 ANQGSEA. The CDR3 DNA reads TGCAGCACTACGGAGGGGTATGGCTACACCTTC. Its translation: CSTTEGYGYTF.

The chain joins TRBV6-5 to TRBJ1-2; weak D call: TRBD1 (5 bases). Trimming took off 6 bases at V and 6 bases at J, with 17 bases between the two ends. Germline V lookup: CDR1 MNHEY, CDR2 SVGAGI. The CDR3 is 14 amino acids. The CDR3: CASRKGLTGDGYTF. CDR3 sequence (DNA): TGTGCCAGCAGGAAGGGACTCACCGGCGATGGCTACACCTTC.

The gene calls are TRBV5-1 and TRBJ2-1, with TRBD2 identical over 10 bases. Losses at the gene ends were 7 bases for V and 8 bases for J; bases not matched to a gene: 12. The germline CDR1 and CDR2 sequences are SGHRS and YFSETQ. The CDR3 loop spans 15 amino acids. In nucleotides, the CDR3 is TGCGCCAGCGGGGTGGCTAGCGGGAGTCTGGATGAGCAGTTCTTC. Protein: CASGVASGSLDEQFF.

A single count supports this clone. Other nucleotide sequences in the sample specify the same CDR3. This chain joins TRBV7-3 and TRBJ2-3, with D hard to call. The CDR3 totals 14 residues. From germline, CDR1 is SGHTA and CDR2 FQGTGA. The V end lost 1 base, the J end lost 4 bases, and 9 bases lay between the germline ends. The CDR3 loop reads CASSLNRGPDTQYF. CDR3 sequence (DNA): TGTGCCAGCAGCTTAAATAGAGGACCAGATACGCAGTATTTT.

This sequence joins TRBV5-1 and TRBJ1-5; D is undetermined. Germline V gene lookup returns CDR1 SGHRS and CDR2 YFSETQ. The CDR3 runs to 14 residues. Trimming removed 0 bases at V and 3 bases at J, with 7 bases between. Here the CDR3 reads CASSLGSHNQPQHF. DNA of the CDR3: TGCGCCAGCAGCTTGGGCAGCCACAATCAGCCCCAGCATTTT.

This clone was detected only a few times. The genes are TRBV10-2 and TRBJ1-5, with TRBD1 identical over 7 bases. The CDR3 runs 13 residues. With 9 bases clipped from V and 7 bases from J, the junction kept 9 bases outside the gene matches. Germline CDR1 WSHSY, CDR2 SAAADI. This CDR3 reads CASAQGSGQPQHF. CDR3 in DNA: TGCGCCAGTGCACAGGGGAGCGGGCAGCCCCAGCATTTT.

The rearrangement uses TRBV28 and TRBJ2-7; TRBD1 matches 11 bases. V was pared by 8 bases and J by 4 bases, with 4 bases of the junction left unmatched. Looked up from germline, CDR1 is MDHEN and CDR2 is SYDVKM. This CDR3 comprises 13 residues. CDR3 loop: CASGDRGNYEQYF. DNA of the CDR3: TGTGCCAGCGGGGACAGGGGGAATTACGAGCAGTACTTC.

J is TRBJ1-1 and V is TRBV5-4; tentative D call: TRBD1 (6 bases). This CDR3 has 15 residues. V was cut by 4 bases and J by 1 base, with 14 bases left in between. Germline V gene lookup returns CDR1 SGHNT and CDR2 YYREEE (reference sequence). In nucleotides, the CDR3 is TGTGCCAGCAGCCCAGCGGACAGACAGAACACTGAAGCTTTCTTT. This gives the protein CASSPADRQNTEAFF.

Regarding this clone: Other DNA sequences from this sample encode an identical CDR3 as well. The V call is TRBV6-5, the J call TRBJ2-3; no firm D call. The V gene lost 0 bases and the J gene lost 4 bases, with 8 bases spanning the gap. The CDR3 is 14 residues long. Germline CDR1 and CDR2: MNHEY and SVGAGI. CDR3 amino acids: CASSYSISADTQYF. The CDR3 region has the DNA TGTGCCAGCAGTTACTCAATCAGTGCAGATACGCAGTATTTT.